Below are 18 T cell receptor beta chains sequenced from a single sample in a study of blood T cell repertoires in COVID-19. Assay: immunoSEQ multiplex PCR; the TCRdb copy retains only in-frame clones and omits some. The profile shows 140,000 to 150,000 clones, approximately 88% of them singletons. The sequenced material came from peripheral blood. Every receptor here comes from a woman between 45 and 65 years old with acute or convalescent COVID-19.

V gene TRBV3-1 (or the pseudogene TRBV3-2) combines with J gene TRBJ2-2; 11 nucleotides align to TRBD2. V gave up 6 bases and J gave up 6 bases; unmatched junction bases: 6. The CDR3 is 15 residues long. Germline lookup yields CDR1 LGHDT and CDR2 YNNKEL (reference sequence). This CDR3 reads CASSLLAGEAGELFF. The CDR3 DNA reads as TGTGCCAGCAGTCTACTAGCGGGAGAGGCCGGGGAGCTGTTTTTT.

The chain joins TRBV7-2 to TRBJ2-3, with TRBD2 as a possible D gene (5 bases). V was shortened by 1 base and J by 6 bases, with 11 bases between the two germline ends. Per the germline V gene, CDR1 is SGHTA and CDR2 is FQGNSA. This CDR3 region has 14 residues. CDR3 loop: CASSLEGGLDTQYF. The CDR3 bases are TGTGCCAGCAGCTTAGAGGGCGGGCTGGATACGCAGTATTTT.

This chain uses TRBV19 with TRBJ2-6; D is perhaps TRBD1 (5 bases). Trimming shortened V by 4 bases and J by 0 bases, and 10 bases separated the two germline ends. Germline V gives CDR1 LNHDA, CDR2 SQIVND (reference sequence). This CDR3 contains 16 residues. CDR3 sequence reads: CASSRSTVSGANVLTF. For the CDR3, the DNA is TGTGCCAGTAGTAGGTCGACAGTCTCTGGGGCCAACGTCCTGACTTTC.

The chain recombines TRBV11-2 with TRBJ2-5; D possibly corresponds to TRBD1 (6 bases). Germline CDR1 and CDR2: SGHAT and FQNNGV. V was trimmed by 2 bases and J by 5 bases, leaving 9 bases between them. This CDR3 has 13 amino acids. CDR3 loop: CASSLSGEETQYF. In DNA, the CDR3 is TGTGCCAGCAGCTTATCAGGGGAGGAGACCCAGTACTTC.

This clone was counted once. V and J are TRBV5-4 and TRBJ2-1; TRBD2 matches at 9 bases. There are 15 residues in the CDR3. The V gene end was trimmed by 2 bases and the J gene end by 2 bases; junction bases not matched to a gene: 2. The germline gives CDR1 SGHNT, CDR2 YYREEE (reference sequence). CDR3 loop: CASSFKREAYNEQFF. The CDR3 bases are TGTGCCAGCAGCTTTAAGCGGGAGGCCTACAATGAGCAGTTCTTC.

The CDR3 loop is CSARESYNSPLHF. The CDR3 DNA reads TGCAGCGCCCGGGAGTCCTATAATTCACCCCTCCACTTT. The J gene is TRBJ1-6, the V gene TRBV29-1; D call uncertain. CDR3 length equals 13 residues. Germline V lookup: CDR1 SQVTM, CDR2 ANQGSEA. The ends were cut back, 7 bases at V and 1 base at J, with 8 bases in the middle. Variable domain in full (rest from reference TRBV29-1 and TRBJ1-6): SAVISQKPSRDICQRGTSLTIQCQVDSQVTMMFWYRQQPGQSLTLIATANQGSEATYESGFVIDKFPISRPNLTFSTLTVSNMSPEDSSIYLCSARESYNSPLHFGNGTRLTVT.

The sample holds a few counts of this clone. The CDR3 DNA is TGTGCCAGCAGTAGTAGTGCCACCGGGGAGCTGTTTTTT. It specifies CASSSSATGELFF. The chain links TRBV12-3 or TRBV12-4 to TRBJ2-2, with no clear D. V was pared by 5 bases and J by 4 bases, with 8 bases between. The CDR3 contains 13 residues.

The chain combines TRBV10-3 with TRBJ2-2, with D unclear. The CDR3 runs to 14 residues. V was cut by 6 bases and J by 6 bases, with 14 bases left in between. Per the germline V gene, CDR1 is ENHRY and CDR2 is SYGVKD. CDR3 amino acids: CAIRSLGLAGELFF. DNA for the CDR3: TGTGCCATCAGGAGCCTAGGTTTAGCCGGGGAGCTGTTTTTT.

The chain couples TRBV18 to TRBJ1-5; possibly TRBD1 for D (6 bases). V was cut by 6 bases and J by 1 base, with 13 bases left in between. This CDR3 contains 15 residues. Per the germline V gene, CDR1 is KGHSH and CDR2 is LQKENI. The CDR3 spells CASSLQGQSNQPQHF. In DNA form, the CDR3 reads TGTGCCAGCTCTCTCCAGGGGCAGAGCAATCAGCCCCAGCATTTT.

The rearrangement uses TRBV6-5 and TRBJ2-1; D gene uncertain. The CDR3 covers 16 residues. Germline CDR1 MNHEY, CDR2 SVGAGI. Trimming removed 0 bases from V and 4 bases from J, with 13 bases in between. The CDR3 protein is CASSYSSGYLYNEQFF. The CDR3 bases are TGTGCCAGCAGTTACTCGTCCGGGTACCTTTACAATGAGCAGTTCTTC.

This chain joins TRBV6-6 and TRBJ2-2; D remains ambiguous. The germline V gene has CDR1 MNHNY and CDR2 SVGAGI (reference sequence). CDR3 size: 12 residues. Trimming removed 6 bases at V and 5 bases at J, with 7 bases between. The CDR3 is CASRTNTGELFF. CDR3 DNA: TGTGCCAGCAGGACAAATACCGGGGAGCTGTTTTTT.

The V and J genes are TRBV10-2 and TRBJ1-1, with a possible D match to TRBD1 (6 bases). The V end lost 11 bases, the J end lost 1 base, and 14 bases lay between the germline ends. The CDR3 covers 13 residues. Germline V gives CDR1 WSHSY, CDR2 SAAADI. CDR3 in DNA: TGCGCCGGCAAAACAGGGTCGAACACTGAAGCTTTCTTT. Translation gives CAGKTGSNTEAFF.

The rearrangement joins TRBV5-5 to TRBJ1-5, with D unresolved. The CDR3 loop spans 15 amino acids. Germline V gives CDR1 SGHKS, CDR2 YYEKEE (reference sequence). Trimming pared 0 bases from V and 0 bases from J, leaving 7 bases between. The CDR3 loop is CASSLAGYSNQPQHF. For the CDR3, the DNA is TGTGCCAGCAGCTTGGCCGGGTATAGCAATCAGCCCCAGCATTTT.

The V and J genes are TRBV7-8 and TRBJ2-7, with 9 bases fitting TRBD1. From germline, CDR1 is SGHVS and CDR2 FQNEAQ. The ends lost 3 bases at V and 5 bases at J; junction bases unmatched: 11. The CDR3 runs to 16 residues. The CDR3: CASSLRAGQGRHEQYF. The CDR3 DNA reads TGTGCCAGCAGCTTGAGAGCAGGACAGGGGCGCCACGAGCAGTACTTC.

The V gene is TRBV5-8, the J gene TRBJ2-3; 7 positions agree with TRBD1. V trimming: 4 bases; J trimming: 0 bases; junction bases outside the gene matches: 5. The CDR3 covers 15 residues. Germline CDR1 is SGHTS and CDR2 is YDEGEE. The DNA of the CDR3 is TGTGCCAGCAGCCGACAGGGAGAAAGCACAGATACGCAGTATTTT. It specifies CASSRQGESTDTQYF. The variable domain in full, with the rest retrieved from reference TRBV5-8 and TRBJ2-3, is EAGVTQSPTHLIKTRGQQATLRCSPISGHTSVYWYQQALGLGLQFLLWYDEGEERNRGNFPPRFSGRQFPNYSSELNVNALELEDSALYLCASSRQGESTDTQYFGPGTRLTVL.

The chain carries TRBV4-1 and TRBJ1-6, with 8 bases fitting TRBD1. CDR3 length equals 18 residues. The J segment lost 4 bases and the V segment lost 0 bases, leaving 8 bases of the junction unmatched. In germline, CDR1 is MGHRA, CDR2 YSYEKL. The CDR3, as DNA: TGCGCCAGCAGCCAAGAGAGCCTCGGGACAGGATATAATTCACCCCTCCACTTT. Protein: CASSQESLGTGYNSPLHF.

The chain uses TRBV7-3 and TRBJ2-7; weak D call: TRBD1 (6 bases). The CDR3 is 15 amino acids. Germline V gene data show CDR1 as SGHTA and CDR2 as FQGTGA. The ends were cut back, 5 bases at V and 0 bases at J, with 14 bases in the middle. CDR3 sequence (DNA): TGTGCCAGCAGCCAGGGGCAGTTAAGCTCCTACGAGCAGTACTTC. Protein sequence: CASSQGQLSSYEQYF.

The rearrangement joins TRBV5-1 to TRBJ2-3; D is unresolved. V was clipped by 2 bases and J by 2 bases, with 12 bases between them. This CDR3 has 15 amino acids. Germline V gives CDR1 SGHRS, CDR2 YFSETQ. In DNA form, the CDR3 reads TGCGCCAGCAGCTTCGACTCGATGGCCACAGATACGCAGTATTTT. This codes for CASSFDSMATDTQYF.